These 8 T cell receptor beta chains were sequenced from one sample in a study of cytomegalovirus exposure and HLA in healthy donors. The PCR had 60 Vbeta and 13 Jbeta primers. Clones were sequenced by immunoSEQ multiplex PCR, and TCRdb holds only the in-frame ones, with some missing. The table lists approximately 100,000 clones, 77% of them singletons, with approximately 9.9% in the top ten. What was sequenced was PBMCs. The receptors originated from a middle-aged man in good health and CMV-seropositive.

The chain combines TRBV18 with TRBJ2-2; tentatively, D is TRBD1 (7 bases). CDR3 size: 17 residues. Per the germline V gene, CDR1 is KGHSH and CDR2 is LQKENI. V lost 3 bases and J 7 bases, leaving 21 bases between the germline ends. The CDR3 DNA reads TGTGCCAGCTCACCGGCTCCGGTACAGGGGAGGATCGGGGAGCTGTTTTTT. Translating gives CASSPAPVQGRIGELFF. Supplemented by reference TRBV18 and TRBJ2-2, the full variable domain reads NAGVMQNPRHLVRRRGQEARLRCSPMKGHSHVYWYRQLPEEGLKFMVYLQKENIIDESGMPKERFSAEFPKEGPSILRIQQVVRGDSAAYFCASSPAPVQGRIGELFFGEGSRLTVL.

The chain has TRBV28 and TRBJ2-3; unclear D gene. In germline, CDR1 is MDHEN, CDR2 SYDVKM. Trimming pared 5 bases from V and 2 bases from J, leaving 14 bases between. The CDR3 loop spans 15 amino acids. The chain's CDR3 is CASSPLPLSTDTQYF. The CDR3 DNA reads as TGTGCCAGCAGTCCTCTCCCTCTATCCACAGATACGCAGTATTTT.

The CDR3, as DNA: TGTGCCAGCTCAGACGGGACAGAAAGTTCCTATGGCTACACCTTC. It is translated as CASSDGTESSYGYTF. This chain joins TRBV18 and TRBJ1-2; 7 bases line up with TRBD1. Trimming removed 5 bases from V and 4 bases from J; junction bases left unmatched: 10. Looked up from germline, CDR1 is KGHSH and CDR2 is LQKENI. The CDR3 length is 15 residues. Full variable domain (rest looked up from reference TRBV18 and TRBJ1-2): NAGVMQNPRHLVRRRGQEARLRCSPMKGHSHVYWYRQLPEEGLKFMVYLQKENIIDESGMPKERFSAEFPKEGPSILRIQQVVRGDSAAYFCASSDGTESSYGYTFGSGTRLTVV.

This clone has a single count. The chain is built from TRBV9 and TRBJ2-2, with TRBD2 identical over 8 bases. Germline trimming cut 4 bases from V and 6 bases from J; bases unmatched to any gene: 14. This CDR3 contains 17 residues. CDR1 is SGDLS and CDR2 is YYNGEE in the germline V gene. CDR3 sequence (DNA): TGTGCCAGCAGCAGTCAATCGGGGGGGGGCGCCCCCGGGGAGCTGTTTTTT. Protein sequence: CASSSQSGGGAPGELFF. The full variable domain, with the rest looked up from reference TRBV9 and TRBJ2-2, is DSGVTQTPKHLITATGQRVTLRCSPRSGDLSVYWYQQSLDQGLQFLIQYYNGEERAKGNILERFSAQQFPDLHSELNLSSLELGDSALYFCASSSQSGGGAPGELFFGEGSRLTVL.

This clone was seen many times. The J gene is TRBJ2-7, the V gene TRBV25-1; perhaps TRBD1 as D (5 bases). This CDR3 comprises 12 residues. The germline gives CDR1 MGHDK, CDR2 SYGVNS. The V and J ends lost 8 bases and 2 bases respectively, with 10 bases between them. The chain's CDR3 is CASLGAAYEQYF. The CDR3 DNA follows: TGTGCCAGCTTAGGGGCCGCCTACGAGCAGTACTTC.

The V call is TRBV28, the J call TRBJ1-2; D possibly corresponds to TRBD1 (5 bases). The germline gives CDR1 MDHEN, CDR2 SYDVKM. V was cut by 4 bases and J by 6 bases, with 12 bases left in between. CDR3 length: 13 amino acids. The CDR3 sequence: CASSWGVVNGYTF. CDR3 DNA: TGTGCCAGCAGTTGGGGGGTTGTCAATGGCTACACCTTC.

The chain couples TRBV5-1 to TRBJ2-5; D might be TRBD2 (5 bases). CDR1 is SGHRS and CDR2 is YFSETQ in the germline V gene. The CDR3 loop spans 13 amino acids. V was trimmed by 4 bases and J by 5 bases, leaving 12 bases between them. The CDR3 nucleotides are TGCGCCAGCAGCGGACTTCTCACGGAGACCCAGTACTTC. Its protein is CASSGLLTETQYF.

The chain couples TRBV11-2 to TRBJ2-5, with D possibly being TRBD2 (6 bases). The germline V gene has CDR1 SGHAT and CDR2 FQNNGV. V shed 3 bases and J shed 0 bases, with 14 bases lying between them. CDR3 length: 16 amino acids. The DNA of the CDR3 is TGTGCCAGCAGCTTGGGCGGGGTGGGGTACCAAGAGACCCAGTACTTC. Translating it yields CASSLGGVGYQETQYF.